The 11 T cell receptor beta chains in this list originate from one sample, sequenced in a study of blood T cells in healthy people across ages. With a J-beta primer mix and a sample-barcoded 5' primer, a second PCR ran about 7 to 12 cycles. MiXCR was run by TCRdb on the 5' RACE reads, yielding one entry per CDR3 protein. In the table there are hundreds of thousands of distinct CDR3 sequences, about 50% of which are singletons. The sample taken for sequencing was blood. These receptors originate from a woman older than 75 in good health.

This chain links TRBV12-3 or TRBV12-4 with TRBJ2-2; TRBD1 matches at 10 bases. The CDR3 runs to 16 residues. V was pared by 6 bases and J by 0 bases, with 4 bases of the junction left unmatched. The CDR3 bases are TGTGCCAGCAGGCTGGACAGGGGGACGAACACCGGGGAGCTGTTTTTT. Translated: CASRLDRGTNTGELFF.

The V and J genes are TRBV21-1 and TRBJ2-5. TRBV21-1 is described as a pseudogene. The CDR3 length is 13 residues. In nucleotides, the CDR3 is TGTGCCAGCAGCAAAAGAATCTGGGAGACCCAGTACTTC. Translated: CASSKRIWETQYF.

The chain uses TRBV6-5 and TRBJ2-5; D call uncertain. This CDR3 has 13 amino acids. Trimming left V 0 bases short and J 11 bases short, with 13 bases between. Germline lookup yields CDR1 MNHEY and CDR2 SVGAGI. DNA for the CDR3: TGTGCCAGCAGTTACTCTCGCAGCGATGAGCAGTACTTC. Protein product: CASSYSRSDEQYF.

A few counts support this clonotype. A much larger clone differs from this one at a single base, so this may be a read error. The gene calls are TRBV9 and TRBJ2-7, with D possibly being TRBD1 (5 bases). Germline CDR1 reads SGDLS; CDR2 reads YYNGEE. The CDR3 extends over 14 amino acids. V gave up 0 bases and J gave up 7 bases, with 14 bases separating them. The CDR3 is CASSVVQANNEQYF. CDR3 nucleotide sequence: TGTGCCAGCAGCGTAGTACAGGCGAACAATGAGCAGTACTTC.

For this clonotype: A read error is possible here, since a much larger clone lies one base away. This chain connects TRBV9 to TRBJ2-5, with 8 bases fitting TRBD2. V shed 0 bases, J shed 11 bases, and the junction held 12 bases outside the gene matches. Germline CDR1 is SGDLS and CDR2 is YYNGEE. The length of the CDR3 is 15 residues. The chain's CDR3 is CASSVESRGVGKQYF. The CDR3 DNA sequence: TGTGCCAGCAGCGTAGAATCGCGGGGGGTTGGAAAGCAGTACTTC.

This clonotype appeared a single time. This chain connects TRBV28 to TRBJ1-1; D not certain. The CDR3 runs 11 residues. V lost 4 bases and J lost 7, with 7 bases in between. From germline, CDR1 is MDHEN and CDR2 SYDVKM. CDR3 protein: CASSSPVEAFF. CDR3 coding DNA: TGTGCCAGCAGTTCCCCTGTTGAAGCTTTCTTT.

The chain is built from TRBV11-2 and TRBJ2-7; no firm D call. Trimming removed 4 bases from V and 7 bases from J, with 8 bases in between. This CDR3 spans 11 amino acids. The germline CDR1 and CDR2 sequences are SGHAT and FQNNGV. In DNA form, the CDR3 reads TGTGCCAGCAGCTACCGTATGGAGCAGTACTTC. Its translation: CASSYRMEQYF.

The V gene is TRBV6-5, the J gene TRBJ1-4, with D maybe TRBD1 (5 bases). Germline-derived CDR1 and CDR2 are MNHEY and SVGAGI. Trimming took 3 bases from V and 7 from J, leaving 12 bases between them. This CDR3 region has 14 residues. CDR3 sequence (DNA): TGTGCCAGCAGTTATGTTACAGGTCGTGAAAAACTGTTTTTT. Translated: CASSYVTGREKLFF.

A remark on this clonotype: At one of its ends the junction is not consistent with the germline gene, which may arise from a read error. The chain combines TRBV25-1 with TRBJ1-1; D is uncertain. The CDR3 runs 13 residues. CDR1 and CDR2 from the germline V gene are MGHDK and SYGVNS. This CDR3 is CASSVTSYTETFF. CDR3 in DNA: TGTGCCAGCAGTGTGACATCCTACACTGAAACTTTCTTT.

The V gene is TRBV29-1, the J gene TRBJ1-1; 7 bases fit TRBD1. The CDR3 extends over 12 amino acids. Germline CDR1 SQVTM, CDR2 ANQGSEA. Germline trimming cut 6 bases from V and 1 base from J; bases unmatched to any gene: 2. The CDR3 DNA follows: TGCAGCGTGAACAGGGGGAACACTGAAGCTTTCTTT. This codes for CSVNRGNTEAFF.

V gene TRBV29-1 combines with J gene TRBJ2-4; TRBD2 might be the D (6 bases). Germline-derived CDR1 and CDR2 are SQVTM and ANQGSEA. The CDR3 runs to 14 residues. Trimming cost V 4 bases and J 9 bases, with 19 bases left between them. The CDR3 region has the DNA TGCAGCGTTGCCATGGGACTCCCAACCGGCATTCAGTACTTC. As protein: CSVAMGLPTGIQYF.